This entry is about one T cell receptor beta chain. The record originates from a study of cytomegalovirus exposure and HLA in healthy donors. J gave up 3 bases and V 7 bases, and 7 bases lay outside the gene matches. Germline V CDR1 and CDR2: SGHRS, YFSETQ. This CDR3 has 13 residues. 13 Jbeta primers and 60 Vbeta primers were used for the PCR. Assay used: immunoSEQ multiplex PCR; TCRdb lists only in-frame clones, some missing. The table records about 150,000 clones, over 60% of them present only once. Sequenced input: PBMCs. The chain has TRBV5-1 and TRBJ2-7; TRBD1 matches 7 bases. This clonotype was sampled from a woman aged 40 to 49 in good health and CMV-seronegative. The CDR3 DNA reads TGCGCCAGCTCCGGGACAGCCATCTACGAGCAGTACTTC. Protein: CASSGTAIYEQYF.